This T cell receptor beta chain was observed in a study of T cell responses to AZD1222 COVID-19 vaccine. Study outcomes and limitations: White British ancestry dominated among donors, who included more females, and clonal diversity was possibly underestimated. CD4 TCRs associated with vaccination spanned spike, dominating at 160-218 and 743-854.

Second-dose recipients at about 4 or about 12 weeks were treated as one pooled group. Concerning this clone: The antigen is unknown.

CDR3 length equals 13 residues. Germline-derived CDR1 and CDR2 are SQVTM and ANQGSEA. The V end lost 3 bases, the J end lost 3 bases, and 11 bases lay between the germline ends. Only in-frame clones appear in the TCRdb table, and some are missing; sequencing was by immunoSEQ multiplex PCR. The repertoire holds approximately 150,000 clones, with about nine tenths as singletons. The TCR originated in an adult who received the AZD1222 COVID-19 vaccine. Sequences were derived from peripheral blood, sampled 28 days after the second AZD1222 dose. The chain joins TRBV29-1 to TRBJ1-1, with D perhaps TRBD1 (5 bases). DNA of the CDR3: TGCAGCGTTGAGGCAGGGATGGACACTGAAGCTTTCTTT. Protein product: CSVEAGMDTEAFF.